The clone carrying this T cell receptor beta chain was seen more than once but under ten times. As yet, its antigen is unknown. The data originate from a study of cytomegalovirus exposure and HLA in healthy donors. Overall study results and limits: Some V segments could not be told apart, so they were left out, TRBV6-2 and TRBV6-3 among them. When the data were analyzed later, several of the most significant clusters appeared to be linked to common viral pathogens. The listing of approximately 160 TCR beta chains classed them as cytomegalovirus-associated.

This PCR relied on a set of 60 Vbeta primers and 13 Jbeta primers. Generated by immunoSEQ multiplex PCR, the TCRdb table keeps only in-frame clones and is missing some. The table lists about 160,000 clones, approximately 81% of them singletons, with around 1.9% in the top ten. V was trimmed by 7 bases and J by 11 bases, leaving 18 bases between them. Looked up from germline, CDR1 is MNHEY and CDR2 is SMNVEV (reference sequence). This CDR3 spans 13 amino acids. In nominal health when sampled, donors likely had unrecorded immune exposures nonetheless. This chain uses TRBV27 with TRBJ2-4; possibly TRBD1 for D (6 bases). The receptor comes from a man younger than 30 in good health and CMV-seronegative. Sequenced: PBMCs. The CDR3 reads CASKVGPTGVQYF. CDR3 DNA: TGTGCCAGCAAGGTGGGACCGACAGGCGTTCAGTACTTC.